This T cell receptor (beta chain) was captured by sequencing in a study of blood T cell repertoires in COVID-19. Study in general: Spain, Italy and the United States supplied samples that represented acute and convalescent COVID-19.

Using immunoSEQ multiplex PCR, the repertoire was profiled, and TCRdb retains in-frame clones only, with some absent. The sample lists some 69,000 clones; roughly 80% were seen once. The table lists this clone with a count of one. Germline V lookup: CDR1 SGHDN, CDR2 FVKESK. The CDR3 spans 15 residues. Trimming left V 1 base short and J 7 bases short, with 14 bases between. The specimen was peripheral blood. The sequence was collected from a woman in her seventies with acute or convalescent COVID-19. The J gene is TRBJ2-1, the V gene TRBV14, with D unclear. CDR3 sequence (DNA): TGTGCCAGCAGCCAAGTTTTTGGCCTGAGGAATGAGCAGTTCTTC. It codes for CASSQVFGLRNEQFF.